The 14 T cell receptor beta chains below were found in one sample sequenced in a study of cytomegalovirus exposure and HLA in healthy donors. The PCR employed 60 Vbeta primers together with 13 Jbeta primers. Clones were sequenced by immunoSEQ multiplex PCR, and TCRdb holds only the in-frame ones, with some missing. The sample contains about 130,000 clones, approximately 86% of which appear only once. The source material was PBMCs. These receptors were taken from a boy aged 5-17 years in good health and CMV-seronegative.

The V and J genes are TRBV27 and TRBJ1-2, with D hard to call. Germline assignment: CDR1 MNHEY and CDR2 SMNVEV (reference sequence). The CDR3 consists of 14 residues. V was trimmed by 6 bases and J by 3 bases, leaving 14 bases between them. CDR3 in amino acids: CASRTKGFDYGYTF. CDR3 in DNA: TGTGCCAGCAGGACTAAGGGCTTTGACTATGGCTACACCTTC.

The rearrangement joins TRBV5-1 to TRBJ2-7; a possible D gene is TRBD2 (5 bases). The CDR3 has 14 residues. Looked up from germline, CDR1 is SGHRS and CDR2 is YFSETQ. Trimming shortened V by 0 bases and J by 3 bases, and 10 bases separated the two germline ends. CDR3 sequence reads: CASSLEGDYYEQYF. In nucleotides, the CDR3 is TGCGCCAGCAGCTTGGAGGGTGACTACTACGAGCAGTACTTC. The variable domain in full, with the rest retrieved from reference TRBV5-1 and TRBJ2-7, is KAGVTQTPRYLIKTRGQQVTLSCSPISGHRSVSWYQQTPGQGLQFLFEYFSETQRNKGNFPGRFSGRQFSNSRSEMNVSTLELGDSALYLCASSLEGDYYEQYFGPGTRLTVT.

The chain is built from TRBV9 and TRBJ1-4, with 7 bases that match TRBD1. The CDR3 runs to 18 residues. Germline assignment: CDR1 SGDLS and CDR2 YYNGEE. J was trimmed by 8 bases and V by 4 bases; bases with no gene match: 20. CDR3 DNA sequence: TGTGCCAGCAGCTCTCCCAGGGGGACGCAGGCAGTTACGGAAAAACTGTTTTTT. Residues: CASSSPRGTQAVTEKLFF. Based on the CDR3 plus reference TRBV9 and TRBJ1-4, the full variable domain is DSGVTQTPKHLITATGQRVTLRCSPRSGDLSVYWYQQSLDQGLQFLIQYYNGEERAKGNILERFSAQQFPDLHSELNLSSLELGDSALYFCASSSPRGTQAVTEKLFFGSGTQLSVL.

Only a few counts were recorded for this clone. CDR3 in amino acids: CASSLSLSNTEAFF. The CDR3 region has the DNA TGTGCCAGCAGCTTGTCCCTTTCGAACACTGAAGCTTTCTTT. V is TRBV5-5 and J is TRBJ1-1, with unresolved D. Germline V gives CDR1 SGHKS, CDR2 YYEKEE (reference sequence). V lost 1 base, J lost 1 base, and 8 bases lay in between. The CDR3 extends over 14 amino acids.

The chain recombines TRBV5-6 with TRBJ2-7; weak D call: TRBD1 (6 bases). Trimming left V 1 base short and J 5 bases short, with 16 bases between. Looked up from germline, CDR1 is SGHDT and CDR2 is YYEEEE. The CDR3 is 15 residues long. CDR3 DNA sequence: TGTGCCAGCAGCTTGTCAGCGCAGGGGTTCCACGAGCAGTACTTC. The encoded protein is CASSLSAQGFHEQYF.

This clone was recorded only once. This chain uses TRBV6-5 with TRBJ2-5, with a possible D match to TRBD2 (6 bases). CDR3 length: 14 amino acids. Per the germline V gene, CDR1 is MNHEY and CDR2 is SVGAGI. V lost 6 bases and J lost 3, with 14 bases in between. CDR3 protein: CASRGTLREETQYF. The DNA of the CDR3 is TGTGCCAGCAGGGGGACTCTAAGAGAAGAGACCCAGTACTTC.

V is TRBV18 and J is TRBJ2-5; TRBD2 agrees at 16 bases. The trim removed 5 bases at V and 5 bases at J, leaving 2 bases unmatched. CDR3 length: 15 residues. In germline, CDR1 is KGHSH, CDR2 LQKENI. The CDR3 loop reads CASSAGLAGGETQYF. In DNA, the CDR3 is TGTGCCAGCTCAGCGGGACTAGCGGGAGGGGAGACCCAGTACTTC.

The V and J genes are TRBV27 and TRBJ1-1, with 7 bases fitting TRBD1. Germline CDR1 and CDR2: MNHEY and SMNVEV (reference sequence). With 5 bases clipped from V and 3 bases from J, the junction kept 6 bases outside the gene matches. The CDR3 runs 14 residues. The CDR3 region is CASSAKGAYTEAFF. The CDR3 region has the DNA TGTGCCAGCAGTGCGAAGGGGGCTTACACTGAAGCTTTCTTT.

V is TRBV10-3 and J is TRBJ2-3; 7 positions agree with TRBD2. The CDR3 has 14 residues. After removal of 9 bases from V and 2 bases from J, the junction contained 8 bases not matched to a gene. Germline loops: CDR1 ENHRY, CDR2 SYGVKD. The CDR3 bases are TGTGCCATATCCCTGACTAGCCTCACAGATACGCAGTATTTT. Its translation is CAISLTSLTDTQYF.

This clone was seen a handful of times. The chain has TRBV4-3 and TRBJ2-1, with 7 positions matching TRBD2. The CDR3 is 14 residues long. Germline CDR1 is LGHNA and CDR2 is YSLEER. V lost 3 bases to trimming and J lost 10 bases; unmatched junction nucleotides: 9. CDR3 bases: TGCGCCAGCAGCCACGTGGGGGAGGGACGGGAGCAGTTCTTC. It translates to CASSHVGEGREQFF.

The chain uses TRBV19 and TRBJ1-3; D not resolved. CDR3 length: 14 amino acids. CDR1 and CDR2 from the germline V gene are LNHDA and SQIVND (reference sequence). Between the trimmed V and J ends, which lost 1 base and 3 bases, there was a span of 7 bases. CDR3 DNA sequence: TGTGCCAGTAGTATAGGACTAAGTGGAAACACCATATATTTT. This translates into CASSIGLSGNTIYF.

This chain connects TRBV19 to TRBJ2-7; 8 bases align to TRBD2. Trimming cost V 3 bases and J 4 bases; bases outside gene matches: 5. Germline CDR1 reads LNHDA; CDR2 reads SQIVND (reference sequence). The CDR3 is 14 residues long. CDR3 coding DNA: TGTGCCAGTAGTATCACTAGCGGAAATTACGAGCAGTACTTC. Translation gives CASSITSGNYEQYF.

The J gene is TRBJ1-1, the V gene TRBV6-4, with TRBD1 matching 9 bases. Germline V gene sequence: CDR1 MRHNA, CDR2 SNTAGT. This CDR3 is built from 19 residues. Unmatched junction bases numbered 13, after V lost 0 bases and J lost 2 bases. The DNA of the CDR3 is TGTGCCAGCAGTGACTCGAAGGGGGGACAGGGACGGCTCAACACTGAAGCTTTCTTT. Its protein product is CASSDSKGGQGRLNTEAFF.

The V and J genes are TRBV7-2 and TRBJ1-2; the D is unclear. This CDR3 region has 13 residues. Germline CDR1 reads SGHTA; CDR2 reads FQGNSA. V was trimmed by 0 bases and J by 3 bases, leaving 5 bases between them. CDR3 residues: CASSLASDYGYTF. The CDR3 DNA is TGTGCCAGCAGCTTAGCATCAGACTATGGCTACACCTTC. Full variable domain (missing parts from reference TRBV7-2 and TRBJ1-2): GAGVSQSPSNKVTEKGKDVELRCDPISGHTALYWYRQSLGQGLEFLIYFQGNSAPDKSGLPSDRFSAERTGGSVSTLTIQRTQQEDSAVYLCASSLASDYGYTFGSGTRLTVV.